What follows are 6 T cell receptor beta chains derived from one specimen sequenced in a study of cytomegalovirus exposure and HLA in healthy donors. The primer mix had 60 Vbeta and 13 Jbeta primers. The method was immunoSEQ multiplex PCR; TCRdb's version includes in-frame clones alone and lacks a portion of them. This sample has some 150,000 clones; roughly four fifths occur once, and the top ten carry around 2.9%. Sequenced input: PBMCs. The receptors come from a man aged 40-49 years in good health and CMV-seropositive.

This clone was counted once. The CDR3 bases are TGTGCCAGCAGCCCGGACAGAAAGTTCTACGAGCAGTACTTC. As protein: CASSPDRKFYEQYF. J is TRBJ2-7 and V is TRBV5-6; D is perhaps TRBD1 (6 bases). This CDR3 contains 14 residues. Germline values: CDR1 SGHDT, CDR2 YYEEEE. V was trimmed by 4 bases and J by 3 bases, leaving 14 bases between them.

Turning to this clone: At one of its ends the junction is not consistent with the germline gene, which may arise from a read error. V is TRBV7-9 and J is TRBJ2-1; TRBD2 matches 8 bases. CDR1 is SEHNR and CDR2 is FQNEAQ in the germline V gene (reference sequence). The CDR3 has 15 residues. In DNA form, the CDR3 reads TGTTCCAGCAGCTTGGGGACTAGGACGGACAATGAGCAGTTCTTC. Protein sequence: CSSSLGTRTDNEQFF.

V usage is TRBV18 and J usage is TRBJ1-2; no reliable D call. The CDR3 is 14 amino acids. V lost 1 base and J 4 bases, leaving 10 bases between the germline ends. Germline loops: CDR1 KGHSH, CDR2 LQKENI. In DNA, the CDR3 is TGTGCCAGCTCACCACTCGGAGAGACCTATGGCTACACCTTC. Its translation is CASSPLGETYGYTF.

The genes are TRBV27 and TRBJ1-5; D uncertain. This CDR3 spans 15 amino acids. Per the germline V gene, CDR1 is MNHEY and CDR2 is SMNVEV (reference sequence). V lost 3 bases, J lost 1 base, and 10 bases lay in between. The CDR3 spells CASSFAGSSNQPQHF. CDR3 DNA: TGTGCCAGCAGTTTCGCCGGGTCGAGCAATCAGCCCCAGCATTTT.

This rearrangement joins TRBV4-1 to TRBJ2-5; perhaps TRBD2 as D (5 bases). The CDR3 sequence is 12 residues long. V was pared by 2 bases and J by 5 bases, with 6 bases between. CDR1 and CDR2 from the germline V gene are MGHRA and YSYEKL. Here the CDR3 reads CASSQRGETQYF. DNA for the CDR3: TGCGCCAGCAGCCAACGGGGTGAGACCCAGTACTTC.

J is TRBJ2-5 and V is TRBV27; TRBD1 is a possible D gene (6 bases). The CDR3 is made up of 17 amino acids. Germline V CDR1 and CDR2: MNHEY, SMNVEV (reference sequence). The V end lost 0 bases, the J end lost 3 bases, and 17 bases lay between the germline ends. CDR3 bases: TGTGCCAGCAGTTTATCCCTGGGACATCAGAAAGAAGAGACCCAGTACTTC. Translation gives CASSLSLGHQKEETQYF.